This T cell receptor beta chain was documented in a study of blood T cell repertoires in COVID-19. CDR1 is SQVTM and CDR2 is ANQGSEA in the germline V gene. Trimming removed 7 bases from V and 0 bases from J, with 13 bases in between. The CDR3 sequence is 14 residues long. In the authors' methods: Counts of nucleated cells, estimated from reference gene primer amplification, were obtained. Generated by immunoSEQ multiplex PCR, the TCRdb table keeps only in-frame clones and is missing some. The V and J calls and clone size are taken from that table; D and trimming were inferred from the DNA. Of approximately 99,000 clones in the sample, 88% were seen once.

The chain recombines TRBV29-1 with TRBJ2-1; TRBD2 is a possible D gene (6 bases). This TCR was sampled from a human donor in a cohort sampled during active COVID-19. Sequenced sample: peripheral blood. The chain's CDR3 is CSAPLASSYNEQFF. The CDR3 DNA reads as TGCAGCGCCCCGCTAGCGAGCTCCTACAATGAGCAGTTCTTC.